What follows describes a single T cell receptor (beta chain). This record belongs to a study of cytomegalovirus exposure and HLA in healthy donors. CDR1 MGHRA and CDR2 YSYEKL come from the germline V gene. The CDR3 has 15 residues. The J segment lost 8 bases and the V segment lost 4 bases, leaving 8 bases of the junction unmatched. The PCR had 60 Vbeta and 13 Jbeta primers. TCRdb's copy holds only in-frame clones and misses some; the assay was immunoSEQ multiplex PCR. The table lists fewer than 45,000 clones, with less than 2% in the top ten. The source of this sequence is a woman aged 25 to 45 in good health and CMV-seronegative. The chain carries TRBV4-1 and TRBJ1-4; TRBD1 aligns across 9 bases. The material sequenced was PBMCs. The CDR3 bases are TGCGCCAGCAGCCGCACAGGGGGCTTCAGGGAAAAACTGTTTTTT. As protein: CASSRTGGFREKLFF.